This TCR beta chain derives from a study of T cell responses to AZD1222 COVID-19 vaccine. Broader study findings: Mapped onto spike, vaccine-associated CD4 TCRs spanned it and were dominant at 160-218 and 743-854. The donors showed a predominance of white British ancestry and of females, with possible underestimation of clonal diversity.

This CDR3 is 11 amino acids long. CDR1 is DFQATT, CDR2 SNEGSKA, per germline (reference sequence). Trimming stripped 0 bases from V and 3 bases from J, with 2 bases between. As to this clone: Its antigen is currently unknown.

The method was immunoSEQ multiplex PCR; TCRdb's version includes in-frame clones alone and lacks a portion of them. Counted here are about 44,000 clones, around 80% occurring once; the ten biggest clones make up approximately 52%. The chain carries TRBV20-1 and TRBJ1-1; D call uncertain. This sample comprised peripheral blood, obtained on day 0 of AZD1222 vaccination. The sequence was obtained from an adult in good health. The chain's CDR3 is CSARDDTEAFF. DNA for the CDR3: TGCAGTGCTAGAGATGACACTGAAGCTTTCTTT.